The 8 T cell receptor beta chains below come from one sample, sequenced in a study of blood T cells in healthy people across ages. The use of a sample-barcoded 5' primer and a J-beta primer mix characterized a second PCR of 7 to 11 cycles. TCRdb reprocessed the 5' RACE reads with MiXCR, giving one entry per CDR3 protein. The table records about 560,000 distinct CDR3 sequences, about 29% of them present only once. These records were also assigned to another study, of T cells of mothers and their children.

Sequencing used blood. These receptor sequences come from a boy under 10 years old in good health.

The gene calls are TRBV4-3 and TRBJ1-2, with 10 bases aligning to TRBD1. Trimming took 6 bases from V and 7 from J; bases not matched to a gene: 8. The CDR3 runs to 14 residues. Germline CDR1 and CDR2: LGHNA and YSLEER. The CDR3 reads CASSSDRGLFGYTF. DNA for the CDR3: TGCGCCAGCAGTTCAGACAGGGGGCTGTTTGGCTACACCTTC.

The sample holds a few counts of this clonotype. The gene calls are TRBV20-1 and TRBJ2-3, with 7 bases identical to TRBD2. The trim removed 3 bases at V and 0 bases at J, leaving 6 bases unmatched. The CDR3 has 15 residues. Germline V gene data show CDR1 as DFQATT and CDR2 as SNEGSKA (reference sequence). The CDR3 protein is CSASSLSGSTDTQYF. The CDR3 DNA reads TGCAGTGCTAGTAGCCTTAGCGGGAGCACAGATACGCAGTATTTT.

This clonotype was seen more than once but under ten times. The rearrangement links TRBV20-1 to TRBJ1-5; 9 bases are shared with TRBD1. Germline V gene sequence: CDR1 DFQATT, CDR2 SNEGSKA (reference sequence). V lost 4 bases and J lost 3; bases outside the gene matches: 4. The CDR3 has 14 amino acids. CDR3 amino acids: CSAMTGGTNQPQHF. The CDR3, as DNA: TGCAGTGCTATGACAGGGGGGACCAATCAGCCCCAGCATTTT.

This clonotype was seen more than once but under ten times. The chain employs TRBV7-3 and TRBJ2-3; 7 bases line up with TRBD1. Germline values: CDR1 SGHTA, CDR2 FQGTGA. Losses at the gene ends were 5 bases for V and 0 bases for J; bases not matched to a gene: 5. This CDR3 spans 15 amino acids. The CDR3: CASSMGQLSTDTQYF. CDR3 in DNA: TGTGCCAGCAGCATGGGACAGTTAAGCACAGATACGCAGTATTTT.

The J gene is TRBJ2-4, the V gene TRBV7-6; TRBD2 aligns across 15 bases. Germline V gives CDR1 SGHVS, CDR2 FNYEAQ. The V gene end was trimmed by 5 bases and the J gene end by 5 bases; junction bases not matched to a gene: 10. The CDR3 contains 18 residues. CDR3 amino acids: CASSRGLAGGPSQNIQYF. CDR3 in DNA: TGTGCCAGCAGCCGTGGACTAGCGGGAGGGCCGAGCCAAAACATTCAGTACTTC.

V and J are TRBV20-1 and TRBJ2-1, with 8 bases that match TRBD2. CDR3 size: 15 residues. With 3 bases clipped from V and 4 bases from J, the junction kept 8 bases outside the gene matches. Germline assignment: CDR1 DFQATT and CDR2 SNEGSKA (reference sequence). CDR3 protein: CSASITGTSYNEQFF. CDR3 nucleotides: TGCAGTGCTAGCATAACCGGGACTAGTTACAATGAGCAGTTCTTC.

There are a few counts of this clonotype. V is TRBV29-1 and J is TRBJ2-4; TRBD1 is a possible D gene (6 bases). V was trimmed by 4 bases and J by 8 bases, leaving 15 bases between them. Germline V lookup: CDR1 SQVTM, CDR2 ANQGSEA. The CDR3 has 13 residues. Written as DNA, the CDR3 is TGCAGCGTTGGCCACAGGGTGGGGGACATTCAGTACTTC. It encodes CSVGHRVGDIQYF.

This clonotype was seen a handful of times. The V gene is TRBV19, the J gene TRBJ2-1, with D perhaps being TRBD1 or TRBD2 (5 bases each). Germline V gene data show CDR1 as LNHDA and CDR2 as SQIVND (reference sequence). The CDR3 length is 14 residues. V gave up 3 bases and J gave up 2 bases, with 8 bases separating them. CDR3 protein: CASSIWGTYNEQFF. Here the CDR3 DNA reads TGTGCCAGTAGTATCTGGGGGACCTACAATGAGCAGTTCTTC. Full variable domain (missing parts from reference TRBV19 and TRBJ2-1): DGGITQSPKYLFRKEGQNVTLSCEQNLNHDAMYWYRQDPGQGLRLIYYSQIVNDFQKGDIAEGYSVSREKKESFPLTVTSAQKNPTAFYLCASSIWGTYNEQFFGPGTRLTVL.